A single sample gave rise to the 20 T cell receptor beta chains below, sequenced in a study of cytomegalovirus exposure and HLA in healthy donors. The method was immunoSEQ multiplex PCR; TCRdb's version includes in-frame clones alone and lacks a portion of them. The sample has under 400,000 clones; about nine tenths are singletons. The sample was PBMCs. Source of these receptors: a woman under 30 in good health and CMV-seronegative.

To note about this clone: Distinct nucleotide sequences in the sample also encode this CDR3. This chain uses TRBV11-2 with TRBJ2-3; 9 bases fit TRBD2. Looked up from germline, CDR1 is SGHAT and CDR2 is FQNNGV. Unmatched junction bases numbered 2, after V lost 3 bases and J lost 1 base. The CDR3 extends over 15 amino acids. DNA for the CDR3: TGTGCCAGCAGCTTGGTAGCGGGGGGCACAGATACGCAGTATTTT. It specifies CASSLVAGGTDTQYF.

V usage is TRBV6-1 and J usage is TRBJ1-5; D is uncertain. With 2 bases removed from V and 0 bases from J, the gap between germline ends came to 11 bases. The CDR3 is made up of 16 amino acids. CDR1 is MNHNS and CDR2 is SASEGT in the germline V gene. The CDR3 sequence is CASSESRTASNQPQHF. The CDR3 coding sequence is TGTGCCAGCAGTGAAAGTAGAACAGCTAGCAATCAGCCCCAGCATTTT.

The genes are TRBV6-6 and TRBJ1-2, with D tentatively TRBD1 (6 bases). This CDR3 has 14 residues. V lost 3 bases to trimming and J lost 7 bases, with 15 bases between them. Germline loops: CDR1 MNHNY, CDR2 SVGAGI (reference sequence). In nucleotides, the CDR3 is TGTGCCAGCAGTTATAGGGGGGGCATATCTGGCTACACCTTC. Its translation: CASSYRGGISGYTF.

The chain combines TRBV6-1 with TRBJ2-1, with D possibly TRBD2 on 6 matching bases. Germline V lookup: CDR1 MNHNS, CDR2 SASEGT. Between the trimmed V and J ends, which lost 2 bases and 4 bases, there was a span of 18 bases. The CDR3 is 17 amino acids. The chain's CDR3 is CASSESPLAVLYNEQFF. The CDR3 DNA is TGTGCCAGCAGTGAATCCCCCTTAGCGGTCCTTTACAATGAGCAGTTCTTC.

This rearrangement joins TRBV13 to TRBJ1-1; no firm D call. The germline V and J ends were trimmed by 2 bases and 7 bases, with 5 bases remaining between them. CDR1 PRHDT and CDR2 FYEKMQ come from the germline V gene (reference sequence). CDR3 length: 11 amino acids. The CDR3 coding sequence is TGTGCCAGCAGCTTAACGAGTGAAGCTTTCTTT. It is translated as CASSLTSEAFF.

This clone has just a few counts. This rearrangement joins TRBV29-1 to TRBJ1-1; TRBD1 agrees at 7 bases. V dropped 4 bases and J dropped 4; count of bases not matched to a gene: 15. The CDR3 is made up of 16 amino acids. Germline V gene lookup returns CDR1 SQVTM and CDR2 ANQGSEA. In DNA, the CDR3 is TGCAGCGTTGCTCACGGTCGGATAACAGGGGTCACTGAAGCTTTCTTT. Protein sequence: CSVAHGRITGVTEAFF.

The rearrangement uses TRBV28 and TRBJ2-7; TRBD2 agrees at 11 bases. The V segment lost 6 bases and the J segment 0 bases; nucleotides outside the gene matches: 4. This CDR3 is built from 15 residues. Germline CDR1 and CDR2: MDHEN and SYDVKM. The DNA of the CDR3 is TGTGCCAGCAGCGGAACTAGCGGGGGCTCCTACGAGCAGTACTTC. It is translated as CASSGTSGGSYEQYF.

The CDR3 reads CASSHPGQGVYEQYF. As DNA, the CDR3 is TGTGCCAGCAGCCATCCGGGACAGGGGGTGTACGAGCAGTACTTC. The V gene is TRBV28, the J gene TRBJ2-7, with 11 bases lining up with TRBD1. Germline CDR1 is MDHEN and CDR2 is SYDVKM. The CDR3 runs 15 residues. V was clipped by 6 bases and J by 4 bases; unmatched bases: 8.

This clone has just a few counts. The CDR3 sequence is CASSERNRGFYGYTF. The CDR3 nucleotides read TGTGCCAGCAGTGAACGAAATAGGGGATTCTATGGCTACACCTTC. This chain connects TRBV25-1 to TRBJ1-2; tentatively, D is TRBD1 (5 bases). Germline V gives CDR1 MGHDK, CDR2 SYGVNS. The CDR3 runs 15 residues. Deletions cut 2 bases from V and 4 bases from J, with 14 bases between.

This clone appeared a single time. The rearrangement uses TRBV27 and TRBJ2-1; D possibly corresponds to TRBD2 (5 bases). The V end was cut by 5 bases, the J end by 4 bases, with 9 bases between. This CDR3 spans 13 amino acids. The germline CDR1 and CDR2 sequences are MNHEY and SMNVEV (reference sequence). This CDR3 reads CASSPTGYNEQFF. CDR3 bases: TGTGCCAGCAGTCCCACGGGGTACAATGAGCAGTTCTTC.

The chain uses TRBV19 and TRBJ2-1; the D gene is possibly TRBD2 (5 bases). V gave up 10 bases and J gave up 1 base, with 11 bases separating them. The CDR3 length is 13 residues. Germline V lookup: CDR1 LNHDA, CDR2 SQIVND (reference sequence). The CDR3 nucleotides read TGTGCCACCGCGAGGGTTTCCTACAATGAGCAGTTCTTC. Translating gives CATARVSYNEQFF.

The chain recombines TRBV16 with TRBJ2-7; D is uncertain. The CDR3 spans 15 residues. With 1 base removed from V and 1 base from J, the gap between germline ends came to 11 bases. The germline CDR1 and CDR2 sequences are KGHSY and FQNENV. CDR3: CASSQLRDLSYEQYF. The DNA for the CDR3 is TGTGCCAGCAGCCAATTGCGAGATCTATCCTACGAGCAGTACTTC.

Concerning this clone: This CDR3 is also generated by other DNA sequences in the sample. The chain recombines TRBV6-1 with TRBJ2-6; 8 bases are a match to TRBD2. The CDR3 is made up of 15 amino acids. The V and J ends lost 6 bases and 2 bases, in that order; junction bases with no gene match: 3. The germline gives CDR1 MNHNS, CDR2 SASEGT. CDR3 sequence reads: CASSLGGAGANVLTF. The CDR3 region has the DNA TGTGCCAGCAGCCTCGGGGGGGCTGGGGCCAACGTCCTGACTTTC.

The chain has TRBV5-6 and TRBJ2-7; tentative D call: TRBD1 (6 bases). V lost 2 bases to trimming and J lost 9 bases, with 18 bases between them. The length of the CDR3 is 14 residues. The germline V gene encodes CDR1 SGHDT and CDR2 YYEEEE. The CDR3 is CASSLNRDTEVQYF. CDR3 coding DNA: TGTGCCAGCAGCTTAAACCGGGACACCGAGGTGCAGTACTTC.

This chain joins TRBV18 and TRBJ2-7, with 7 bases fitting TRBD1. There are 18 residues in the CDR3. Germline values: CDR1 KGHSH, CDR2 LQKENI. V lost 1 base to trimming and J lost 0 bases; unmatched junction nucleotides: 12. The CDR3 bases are TGTGCCAGCTCACCACATCCGCCGGTGACAGGGAACTCCTACGAGCAGTACTTC. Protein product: CASSPHPPVTGNSYEQYF.

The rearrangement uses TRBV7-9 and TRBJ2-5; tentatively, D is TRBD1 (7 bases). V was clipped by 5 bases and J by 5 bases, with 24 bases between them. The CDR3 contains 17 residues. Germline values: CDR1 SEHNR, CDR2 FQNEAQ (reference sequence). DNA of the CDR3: TGTGCCAGCAGCCCAGGGGGGATGGCCAGGGGATCGGAGACCCAGTACTTC. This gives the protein CASSPGGMARGSETQYF.

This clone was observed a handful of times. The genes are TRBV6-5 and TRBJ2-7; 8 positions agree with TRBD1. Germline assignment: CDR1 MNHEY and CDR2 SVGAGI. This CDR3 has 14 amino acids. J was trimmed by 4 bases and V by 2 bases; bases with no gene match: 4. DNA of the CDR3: TGTGCCAGCAGTTACACAACAGGGGGTTACGAGCAGTACTTC. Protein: CASSYTTGGYEQYF.

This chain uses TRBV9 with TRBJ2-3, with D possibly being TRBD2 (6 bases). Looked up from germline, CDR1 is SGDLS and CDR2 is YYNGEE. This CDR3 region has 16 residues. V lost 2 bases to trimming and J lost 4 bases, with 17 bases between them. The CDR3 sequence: CASSVRLDASPDTQYF. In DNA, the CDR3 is TGTGCCAGCAGCGTCAGACTAGACGCCTCCCCAGATACGCAGTATTTT.

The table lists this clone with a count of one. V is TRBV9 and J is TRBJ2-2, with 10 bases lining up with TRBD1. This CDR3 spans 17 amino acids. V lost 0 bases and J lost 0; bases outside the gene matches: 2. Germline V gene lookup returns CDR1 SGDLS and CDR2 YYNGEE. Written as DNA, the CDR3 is TGTGCCAGCAGCGTAGGACAGGGGGCTTCGAACACCGGGGAGCTGTTTTTT. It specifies CASSVGQGASNTGELFF.

CDR3 amino acids: CASKAFFGDYTDTQYF. The CDR3 nucleotides read TGCGCCAGTAAAGCATTCTTCGGGGATTACACAGATACGCAGTATTTT. This chain joins TRBV5-1 and TRBJ2-3; TRBD2 is a possible D gene (5 bases). The CDR3 covers 16 residues. V lost 8 bases, J lost 2 bases, and 21 bases lay in between. The germline gives CDR1 SGHRS, CDR2 YFSETQ.